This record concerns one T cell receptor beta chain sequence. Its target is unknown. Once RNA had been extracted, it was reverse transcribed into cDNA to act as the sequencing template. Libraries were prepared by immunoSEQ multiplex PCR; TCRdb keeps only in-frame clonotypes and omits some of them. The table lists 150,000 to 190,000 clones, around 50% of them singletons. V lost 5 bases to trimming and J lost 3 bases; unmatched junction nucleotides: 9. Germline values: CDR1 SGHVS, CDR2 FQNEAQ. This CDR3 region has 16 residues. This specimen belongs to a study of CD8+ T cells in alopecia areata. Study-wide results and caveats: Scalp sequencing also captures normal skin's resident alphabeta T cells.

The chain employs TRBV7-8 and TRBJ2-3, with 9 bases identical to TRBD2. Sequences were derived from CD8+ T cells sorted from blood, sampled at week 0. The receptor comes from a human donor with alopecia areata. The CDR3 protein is CASSERGGATTDTQYF. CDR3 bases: TGTGCCAGCAGCGAACGCGGGGGGGCAACAACAGATACGCAGTATTTT.